This paragraph covers one TCR beta chain sequence. Its target is not known. This sample was taken from a study of chemoradiotherapy in HPV16-positive cancers. Study-wide background: Candidate HPV-specific T-cell clones and common TCR motifs came from functional assays in a couple of HPV16-positive patients. Overall study findings and caveats: Non-HPV-specific T cells did not expand in tumors during treatment, whereas candidate HPV-specific clones and E7-related motifs did.

This CDR3 has 13 amino acids. The germline V and J ends were trimmed by 5 bases and 7 bases, with 9 bases remaining between them. In germline, CDR1 is MGHDK, CDR2 SYGVNS. Generated by immunoSEQ multiplex PCR, the TCRdb table keeps only in-frame clones and is missing some. The repertoire consists of tens of thousands of clones, with approximately 93% occurring once and the leading ten covering roughly 18%. Over chemoradiotherapy, repertoires were sampled more than once. The chain is built from TRBV25-1 and TRBJ1-6; D not certain. The sequenced sample was blood, obtained from a patient who underwent chemoradiotherapy. The sequence was obtained from a human donor with HPV-associated anogenital cancer. Written as DNA, the CDR3 is TGTGCCAGCAGTATTCAGACAAATTCACCCCTCCACTTT. It encodes CASSIQTNSPLHF.